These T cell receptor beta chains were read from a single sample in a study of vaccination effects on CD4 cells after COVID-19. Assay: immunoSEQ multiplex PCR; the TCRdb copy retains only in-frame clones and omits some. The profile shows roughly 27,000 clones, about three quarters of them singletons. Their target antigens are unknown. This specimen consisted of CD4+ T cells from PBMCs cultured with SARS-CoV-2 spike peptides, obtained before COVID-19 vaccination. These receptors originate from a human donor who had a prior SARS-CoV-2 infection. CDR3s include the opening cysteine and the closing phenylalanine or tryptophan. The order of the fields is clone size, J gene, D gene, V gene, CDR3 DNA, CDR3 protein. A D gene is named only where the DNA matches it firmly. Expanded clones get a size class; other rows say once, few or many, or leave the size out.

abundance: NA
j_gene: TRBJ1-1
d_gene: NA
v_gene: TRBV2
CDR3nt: TGTGCCAGCAGTGTAGGAGGGTACTCTGAAGCTTTCTTT
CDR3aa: CASSVGGYSEAFF

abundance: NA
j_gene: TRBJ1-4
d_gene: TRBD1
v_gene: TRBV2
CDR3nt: TGTGCCAGCAGTAAAGGAGGGACAGTTAATGAAAAACTGTTTTTT
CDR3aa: CASSKGGTVNEKLFF

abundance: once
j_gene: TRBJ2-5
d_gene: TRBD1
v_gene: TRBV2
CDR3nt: TGTGCCAGCGCCCGGGACAGACAAGAGACCCAGTACTTC
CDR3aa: CASARDRQETQYF

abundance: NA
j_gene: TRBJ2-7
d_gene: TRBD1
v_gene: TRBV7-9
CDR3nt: TGTGCCACTTCCTTAGGGGACAGGGGCCTCGGGGAGCAGTACTTC
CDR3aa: CATSLGDRGLGEQYF

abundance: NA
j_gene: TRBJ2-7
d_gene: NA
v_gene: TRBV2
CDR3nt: TGTGCCAGCACCCTTGCCGGGACATTATCCTACGAGCAGTACTTC
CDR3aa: CASTLAGTLSYEQYF

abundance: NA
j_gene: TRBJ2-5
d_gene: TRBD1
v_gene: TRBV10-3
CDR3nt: TGTGCCATCAGAACAACAGGGGAAGAGACCCAGTACTTC
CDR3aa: CAIRTTGEETQYF

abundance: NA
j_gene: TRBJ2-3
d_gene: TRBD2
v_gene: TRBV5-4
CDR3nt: TGTGCCAGCAGCTCCAGGACTAGCGGGCCCACAGATACGCAGTATTTT
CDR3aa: CASSSRTSGPTDTQYF

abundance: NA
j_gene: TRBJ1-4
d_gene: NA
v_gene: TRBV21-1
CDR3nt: TGTGCCAGCAGCAAAGATTCAGATAATAGATGGGACAGGGTTTGCCCGGTTGTCCAAAAACTGTTTTTT
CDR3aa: CASSKDSDNRWDRVCPVVQKLFF

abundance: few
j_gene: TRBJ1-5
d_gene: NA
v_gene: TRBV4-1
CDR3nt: TGCGCCAGCAGCCAAGGCAGGGGTGCCCGCAATCAGCCCCAGCATTTT
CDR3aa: CASSQGRGARNQPQHF

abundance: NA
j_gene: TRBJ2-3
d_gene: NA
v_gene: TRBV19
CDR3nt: TGTGCCAGTAGTAGTTTGGGAGATACGCAGTATTTT
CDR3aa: CASSSLGDTQYF

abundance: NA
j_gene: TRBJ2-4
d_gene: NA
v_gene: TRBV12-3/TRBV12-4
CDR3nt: TGTGCCAGCAGTTCAACAGGGTTTCAGTACTTC
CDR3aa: CASSSTGFQYF

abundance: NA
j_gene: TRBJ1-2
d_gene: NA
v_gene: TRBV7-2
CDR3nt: TGTGCCAGCAGCTTAATGTCGGATGGCTACACCTTC
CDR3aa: CASSLMSDGYTF

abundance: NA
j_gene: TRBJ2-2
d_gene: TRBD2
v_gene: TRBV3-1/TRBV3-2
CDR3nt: TGTGCCAGCACACGAGGGACTATGTTTGTGGACGGGGAGCTGTTTTTT
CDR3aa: CASTRGTMFVDGELFF

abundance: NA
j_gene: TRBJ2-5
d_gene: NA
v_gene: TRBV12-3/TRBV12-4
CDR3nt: TGTGCCAGCAGTTTCCGAGGGGAAGAGACCCAGTACTTC
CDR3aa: CASSFRGEETQYF

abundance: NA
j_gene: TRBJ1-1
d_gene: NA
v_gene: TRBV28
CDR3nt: TGTGCCAACCGGCAACTCATGAACACTGAAGCTTTCTTT
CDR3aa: CANRQLMNTEAFF

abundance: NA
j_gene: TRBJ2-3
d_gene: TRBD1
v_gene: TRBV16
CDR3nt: TGTGCCAGCAGCCACTTGACAGGGGCTGTCGCCGATACGCAGTATTTT
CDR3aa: CASSHLTGAVADTQYF

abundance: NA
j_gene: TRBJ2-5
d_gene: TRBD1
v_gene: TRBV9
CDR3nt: TGTGCCAGCAGCCTCGGGACAGGGAGCCCGGTGCCCCAGTACTTC
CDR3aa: CASSLGTGSPVPQYF

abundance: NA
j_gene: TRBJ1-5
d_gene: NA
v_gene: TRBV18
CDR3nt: TGTGCCAGCTCACCCGACAGATTACAGCCCCAGCATTTT
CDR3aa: CASSPDRLQPQHF

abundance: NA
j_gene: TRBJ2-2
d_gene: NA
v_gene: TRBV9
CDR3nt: TGTGCCAGCACCCGCCGGGGGACGAACACCGGGGAGCTGTTTTTT
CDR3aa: CASTRRGTNTGELFF

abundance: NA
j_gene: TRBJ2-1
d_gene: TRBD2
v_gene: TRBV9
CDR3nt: TGTGCCAGCAGCGTAGCGACTAGCGGGAGTGGCAACAATGAGCAGTTCTTC
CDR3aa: CASSVATSGSGNNEQFF

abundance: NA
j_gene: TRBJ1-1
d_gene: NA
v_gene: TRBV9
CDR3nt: TGTGCCAGCAGCGGGGCCGAACAGGGAAGGGGCACTGAAGCTTTCTTT
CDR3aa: CASSGAEQGRGTEAFF

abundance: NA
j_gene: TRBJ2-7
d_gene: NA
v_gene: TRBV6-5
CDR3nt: TGTGCCAGCAGTCCCACGTTTGATCCCTACGAGCAGTACTTC
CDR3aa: CASSPTFDPYEQYF

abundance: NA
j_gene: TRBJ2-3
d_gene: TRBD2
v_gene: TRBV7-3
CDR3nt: TGTGCCAGCAGCTTGCACCCGACTAAGGGAGCGGGAGAGCTCACAGATACGCAGTATTTT
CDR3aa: CASSLHPTKGAGELTDTQYF

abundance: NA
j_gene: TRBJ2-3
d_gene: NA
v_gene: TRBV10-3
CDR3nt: TGTGCCATCAGTGAGTCGAGGACTTCAGATACGCAGTATTTT
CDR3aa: CAISESRTSDTQYF

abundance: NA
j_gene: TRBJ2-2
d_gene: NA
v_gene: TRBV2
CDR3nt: TGTGCCAGCAGTGAAGCGTCAAGGGGGACCGGGGAGCTGTTTTTT
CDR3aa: CASSEASRGTGELFF

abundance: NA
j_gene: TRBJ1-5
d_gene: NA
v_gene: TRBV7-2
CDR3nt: TGTGCCAGCAGCCCTTGGACGGCGGATCAGCCCCAGCATTTT
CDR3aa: CASSPWTADQPQHF

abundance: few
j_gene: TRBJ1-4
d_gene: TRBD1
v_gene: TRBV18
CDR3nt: TGTGCCAGCTCACCGGGACAGACAGAAAAACTGTTTTTT
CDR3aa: CASSPGQTEKLFF

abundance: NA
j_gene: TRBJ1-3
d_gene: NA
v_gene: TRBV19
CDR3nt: TGTGCCAGTAGTATATTTGGGTCTGGAAACACCATATATTTT
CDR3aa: CASSIFGSGNTIYF

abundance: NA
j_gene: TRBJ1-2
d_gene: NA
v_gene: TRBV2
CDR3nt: TGTGCCCTCAGACCCGGGGAGCTCGGGAGCTACACCTTC
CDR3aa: CALRPGELGSYTF

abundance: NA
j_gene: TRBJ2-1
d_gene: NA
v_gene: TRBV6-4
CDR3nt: TGTGCCAGCAGTGAATCGGCGGAGAATGAGCAGTTCTTC
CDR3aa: CASSESAENEQFF

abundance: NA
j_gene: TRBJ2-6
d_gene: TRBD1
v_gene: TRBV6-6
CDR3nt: TGTGCCAGCAGGCCCGGACAGGATGGGGCCAACGTCCTGACTTTC
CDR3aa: CASRPGQDGANVLTF

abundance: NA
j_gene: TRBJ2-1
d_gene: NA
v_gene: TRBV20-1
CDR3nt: TGCAGTGCTAGTAGCGGCTCCTACAATGAGCAGTTCTTC
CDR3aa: CSASSGSYNEQFF

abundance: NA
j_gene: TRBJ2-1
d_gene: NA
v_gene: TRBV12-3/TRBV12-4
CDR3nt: TGTGCCAGCAGTTTTAGTGCTAGGAATGAGCAGTTCTTC
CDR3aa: CASSFSARNEQFF

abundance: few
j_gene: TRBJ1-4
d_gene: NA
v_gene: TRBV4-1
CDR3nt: TGCGCCAGCAGCCAAGATCTAGAAGCTCGCATGTTTTTT
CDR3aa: CASSQDLEARMFF

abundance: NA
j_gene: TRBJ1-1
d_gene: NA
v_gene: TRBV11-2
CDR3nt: TGTGCCAGCAGCTTAGAGGACTGGACCGAAGCTTTCTTT
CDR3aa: CASSLEDWTEAFF

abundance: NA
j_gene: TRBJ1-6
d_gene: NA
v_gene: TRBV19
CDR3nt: TGTGCCAGTAGTATTGAGGACAATTCACCCCTCCACTTT
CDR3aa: CASSIEDNSPLHF

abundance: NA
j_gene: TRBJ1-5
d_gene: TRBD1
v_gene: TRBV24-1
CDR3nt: TGTGCCACCAGTGACACAGGGACAGGGGACGATCAGCCCCAGCATTTT
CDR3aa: CATSDTGTGDDQPQHF

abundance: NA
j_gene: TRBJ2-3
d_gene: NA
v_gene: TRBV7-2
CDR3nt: TGTGCCAGCAGCTTATGGACCGACACAGATACGCAGTATTTT
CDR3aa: CASSLWTDTDTQYF

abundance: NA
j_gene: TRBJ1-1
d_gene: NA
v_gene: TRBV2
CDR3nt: TGTGCCAGCAGTGAAATCAGCAGGGGCAGCGCTGAAGCTTTCTTT
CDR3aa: CASSEISRGSAEAFF

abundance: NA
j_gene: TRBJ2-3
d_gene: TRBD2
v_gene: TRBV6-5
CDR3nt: TGTGCCAGCAGTTTAGCGGGAGACACAGATACGCAGTATTTT
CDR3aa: CASSLAGDTDTQYF

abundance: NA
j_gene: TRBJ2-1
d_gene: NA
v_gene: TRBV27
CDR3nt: TGTGCCAGCAGTTTAAGGTTCGCACCGAGCTCCTACAATGAGCAGTTCTTC
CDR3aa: CASSLRFAPSSYNEQFF

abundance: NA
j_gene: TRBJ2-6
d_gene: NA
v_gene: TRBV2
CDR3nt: TGTGCCAGCTCGGACCTCCTCGCGGCCAACGTCCTGACTTTC
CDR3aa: CASSDLLAANVLTF

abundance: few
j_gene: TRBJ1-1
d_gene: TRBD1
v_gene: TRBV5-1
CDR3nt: TGCGCCAGCAGAACCGGGACAGGGGGCTTTAACACTGAAGCTTTCTTT
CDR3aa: CASRTGTGGFNTEAFF

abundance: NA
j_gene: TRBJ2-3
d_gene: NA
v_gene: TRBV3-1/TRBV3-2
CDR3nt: TGTGCCAGCAGCCAAGGGGTGGGTACAGATACGCAGTATTTT
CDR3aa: CASSQGVGTDTQYF

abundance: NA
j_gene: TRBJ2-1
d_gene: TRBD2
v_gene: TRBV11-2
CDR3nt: TGTGCCAGCAGAAGTTTGGGAGGGTCCTACAATGAGCAGTTCTTC
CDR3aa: CASRSLGGSYNEQFF

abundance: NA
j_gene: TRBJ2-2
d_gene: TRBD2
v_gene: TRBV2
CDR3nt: TGTGCCAGCAGGACGATAGCGGGAGGCGCCGGGGAGCTGTTTTTT
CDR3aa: CASRTIAGGAGELFF

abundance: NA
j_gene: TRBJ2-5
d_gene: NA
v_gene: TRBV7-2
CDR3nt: TGTGCCAGCAGCTTGATGTCTGGCGGGCAAGAGACCCAGTACTTC
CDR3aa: CASSLMSGGQETQYF

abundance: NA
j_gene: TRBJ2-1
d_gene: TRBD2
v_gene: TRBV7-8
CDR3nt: TGTGCCAGCAGCAGCGGGACCTACAATGAGCAGTTCTTC
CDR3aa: CASSSGTYNEQFF

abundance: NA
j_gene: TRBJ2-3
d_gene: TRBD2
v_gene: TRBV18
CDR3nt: TGTGCCAGCTCTTCGGGACTAGAGAGCACAGATACGCAGTATTTT
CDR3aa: CASSSGLESTDTQYF

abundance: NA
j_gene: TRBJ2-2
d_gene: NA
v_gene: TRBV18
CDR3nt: TGTGCCAGCTCACCGGATGTTGACAGATACACCGGGGAGCTGTTTTTT
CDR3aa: CASSPDVDRYTGELFF

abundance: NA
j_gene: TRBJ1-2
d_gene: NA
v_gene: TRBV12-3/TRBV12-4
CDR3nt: TGTGCCAGCAGACCCGACAGATCCTATGGCTACACCTTC
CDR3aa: CASRPDRSYGYTF

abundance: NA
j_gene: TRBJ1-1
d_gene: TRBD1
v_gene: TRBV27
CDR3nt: TGTGCCAGCAGCCGACGGGACAGGGGCGCTATCACTGAAGCTTTCTTT
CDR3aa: CASSRRDRGAITEAFF

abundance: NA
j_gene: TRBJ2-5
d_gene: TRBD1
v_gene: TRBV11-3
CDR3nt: TGTGCCAGCAGCTTCGAGACAGGGGACATACAGACCCAGTACTTC
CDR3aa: CASSFETGDIQTQYF

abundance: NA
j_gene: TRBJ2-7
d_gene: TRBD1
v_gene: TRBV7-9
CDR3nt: TGTGCCAGCAGCCTACAGGGGACGTACGAGCAGTACTTC
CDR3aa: CASSLQGTYEQYF

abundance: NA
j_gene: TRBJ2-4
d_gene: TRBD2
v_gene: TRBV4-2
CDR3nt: TGTGCCAGCAGCCAAGAATCGGTGGCGGGAGCGGGCAAAAACATTCAGTACTTC
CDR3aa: CASSQESVAGAGKNIQYF